This TCR beta chain is drawn from a study of tumor-infiltrating lymphocytes in primary liver carcinoma (dated by TCRdb to 2016 to 2017). About the investigation overall: Of the five patients, three men and two women aged 30 to 69 years, four had hepatocellular carcinoma and one had combined HCC and intrahepatic cholangiocarcinoma. High reproducibility was observed for the technical replicate repertoires, with mean shared-clone rates around 0.9 and correlation coefficients above 0.95. TCRbeta repertoire sequencing, expression microarrays and whole-exome sequencing were combined in the study across five regions of each liver tumor, with adjacent normal tissue and blood also included. Each sample produced roughly 3.5 to 7.13 million productive TCRbeta reads, and read depth showed no significant difference between tissue types. The five patients had tumors of stage T1-T3 N0M0, with maximum diameters ranging from about 4 to 11 cm. A total of around 35 specimens from 5 patients, comprising approximately 25 tumor regions, 5 adjacent noncancerous liver tissues and 5 peripheral blood samples, were covered by TCRbeta repertoire sequencing. To link TCRbeta repertoire diversity to the local molecular phenotype, the 20 to 25 tumor region samples were profiled with Agilent mRNA microarrays. The research as a whole found: Repertoire overlap was found to be higher between tumor regions (mean roughly 35%) than between tumor-adjacent (around 17%) or tumor-blood (about 14%) pairs, consistent with antigen-driven expansion. Only the TCR beta chain was sequenced, which likely underestimates true repertoire diversity because unpaired alpha chains were not captured. Just about 7.5-25% of top clones turned up in all five regions of a tumor, which suggests spatial heterogeneity among tumor-infiltrating T cells. Since the samples were bulk and unsorted, there was no way to compare CD4+ and CD8+ T cell repertoires. The study included only four to six patients, and the authors note findings should be validated in a larger study. The top 250 clones accounted for a significantly greater share of the repertoire in tumors than in blood (p = 0.039).

Using a constant-region primer and ProtoScript II reverse transcriptase, TCRbeta-specific cDNA was reverse-transcribed from around 500 ng total RNA. Three nested multiplex PCR rounds, following a slightly modified ARM-PCR procedure, were used to build the TCRbeta libraries. Multiplex TRBV1-TRBV30 forward primers and a Cbeta reverse primer were used in the first two PCR rounds, each of which was run for approximately 9 cycles. Sample barcodes and Illumina adapters were added in a final 25-cycle PCR using Deep VentR polymerase. Amplicons of 200-500 bp were gel-purified with a QIAquick gel extraction kit before sequencing. The TCRbeta amplicons were sequenced with 250-bp paired-end reads on an Illumina HiSeq 2500. As for how the authors treated the data: Trimmomatic v0.33 was used to quality-trim the reads, and FLASH v1.2.11 was used to merge paired reads so that full CDR3 sequences could be recovered. MiGEC v1.2.1b assigned V, D and J germline segments to the rearranged TCRbeta sequences. Clonotype statistics and Shannon-Wiener diversity indices were computed with VDJtools v1.0.0. To reduce sampling bias, subsequent analyses other than the diversity analysis used only the 250 most abundant clonotypes in each sample. Starting from the raw public reads, TCRdb applied fastp trimming at Q25, assembled clones with MiXCR and retained in-frame beta chains. Every entry covers one CDR3 protein and lists the most common genes and DNA from its rows. For this entry, the V and J calls and clone size follow TCRdb and not the study's own pipeline. Here the sample has 65,000 to 80,000 distinct CDR3 sequences; 55% to 75% occur a single time. The ten top clones hold about a quarter of the sample.

Without any cell sorting, total RNA and DNA were co-extracted from about 20-30 mg of bulk tissue using the AllPrep DNA/RNA mini kit. Between late 2015 and March 2016, a few patients in China with histopathologically diagnosed primary liver carcinoma had surgical resection. At the time of sampling, the patients were treatment-naive and had chronic HBV infection. Five spatially separated regions were sampled per tumor: superior, inferior, left-lateral and right-lateral poles, plus the tumor centre. Histology showed that every tumor sample contained more than 80% viable tumor cells. Fresh tumor and adjacent tissue pieces were bisected, with one half stored in RNAlater at -80 degrees C and the other half sent for histology. The CDR3 spans 14 residues, from the cysteine through the phenylalanine. Of the read, only the CDR3 DNA is kept; its 42 bases are in frame from base 1. About this clonotype itself: Which antigen it targets is not known. A junction boundary mismatches the germline segment, possibly from a read error.

Sequences were obtained from liver tumor tissue from sampling region 4. Per the publication, the cell subset or site label means: tumor region T4, right-lateral pole. The sequence derives from a man between 35 and 55 years old with primary liver carcinoma and hepatitis B virus infection. The rearranged segments are TRBV12-3 or TRBV12-4 and TRBJ2-1, and perhaps TRBD2 as D gene, on 6 matching bases. DNA sequence: TGTGGCAGCAGTTTACCTTCGTCTAGCGATGAGCAGTTCTTC. This encodes CGSSLPSSSDEQFF.